The T cell receptor beta chain under discussion was sequenced for a study of CD8 T cells in ankylosing spondylitis. This clonotype was found many times. TCRdb re-called the 5' RACE reads through MiXCR, storing one row per CDR3 protein. The table has 120,000 or so distinct CDR3 sequences, approximately 14% seen once. There are 14 residues in the CDR3. The germline gives CDR1 DFQATT, CDR2 SNEGSKA (reference sequence). Trimming left V 1 base short and J 2 bases short, with 10 bases between. The sequenced sample was blood, either unsorted or a sorted T cell fraction (not recorded which). The rearrangement links TRBV20-1 to TRBJ2-3, with D tentatively TRBD1 or TRBD2 (5 bases each). This clonotype was sampled from a female donor with ankylosing spondylitis or in good health (not recorded which). Here the CDR3 reads CSARVGTNTDTQYF. The CDR3, as DNA: TGCAGTGCTAGAGTTGGGACCAACACAGATACGCAGTATTTT.